This passage covers 14 T cell receptor beta chains from one sample sequenced in a study of vaccination and CD4 T cells after COVID-19. No antigen has been assigned to these receptors. Cultured CD4+ T-cell DNA underwent Oncomine TCR Beta short-read sequencing. From the PCR reads, TCRdb called clonotypes with MiXCR, one entry per CDR3 protein. The sample lists about 18,000 distinct CDR3 sequences, around 48% seen once, with roughly 15% in the top ten. Regarding treatment: roughly nine-day PBMC culture with coronavirus spike peptide pools or control peptides (ViraFEST assay). The sample here was CD4+ T cells from blood, cultured in vitro, taken before SARS-CoV-2 vaccination. These receptors were obtained from a human donor who had recovered from COVID-19.

The chain joins TRBV7-9 to TRBJ1-6; D possibly corresponds to TRBD1 (6 bases). The CDR3 length is 16 residues. CDR1 and CDR2 from the germline V gene are SEHNR and FQNEAQ (reference sequence). Trimming removed 4 bases at V and 7 bases at J, with 17 bases between. The DNA of the CDR3 is TGTGCCAGCAGCTCGACGCCGACAGGTGCAAATTCACCCCTCCACTTT. This translates into CASSSTPTGANSPLHF.

This clonotype was seen a handful of times. J is TRBJ2-3 and V is TRBV7-2, with TRBD2 matching 10 bases. The CDR3 has 12 amino acids. V shed 2 bases and J 10 bases; nucleotides not matched to a gene: 0. From germline, CDR1 is SGHTA and CDR2 FQGNSA. CDR3 coding DNA: TGTGCCAGCAGCTTAAGCGGGGGGGCGCAGTATTTT. Its protein product is CASSLSGGAQYF.

The J gene is TRBJ1-6, the V gene TRBV19; unclear D gene. The CDR3 runs to 14 residues. Germline-derived CDR1 and CDR2 are LNHDA and SQIVND (reference sequence). Trimming took off 7 bases at V and 7 bases at J, with 14 bases between the two ends. The CDR3 sequence: CASTADRQNSPLHF. As DNA, the CDR3 is TGTGCCAGTACAGCCGACCGACAAAATTCACCCCTCCACTTT.

J is TRBJ1-5 and V is TRBV2; 7 positions match TRBD1. The J segment lost 3 bases and the V segment lost 11 bases, leaving 7 bases of the junction unmatched. This CDR3 spans 13 amino acids. Germline loops: CDR1 SNHLY, CDR2 FYNNEI. The CDR3 nucleotides read TGTGCCGGTAAACAGGGGTCCAATCAGCCCCAGCATTTT. Its translation: CAGKQGSNQPQHF.

The chain has TRBV30 and TRBJ1-1, with D perhaps TRBD1 (6 bases). Germline values: CDR1 GTSNPN, CDR2 SVGIG (reference sequence). CDR3 length: 14 residues. V lost 0 bases, J lost 10 bases, and 18 bases lay in between. The CDR3 loop is CAWSVHGNGGSAFF. The CDR3 DNA is TGTGCCTGGAGTGTACACGGGAACGGGGGCTCAGCTTTCTTT.

This clonotype turned up a few times. The rearrangement uses TRBV6-1 and TRBJ1-6, with TRBD1 as a possible D gene (6 bases). Germline-derived CDR1 and CDR2 are MNHNS and SASEGT. The CDR3 spans 13 residues. The V gene lost 4 bases and the J gene lost 8 bases, with 9 bases spanning the gap. The CDR3 spells CASSGTGYSPLHF. The CDR3 nucleotides are TGTGCCAGCAGTGGAACAGGGTATTCACCCCTCCACTTT.

This chain links TRBV4-3 with TRBJ2-7, with 8 bases aligning to TRBD1. The CDR3 has 16 amino acids. The V gene's germline CDR1 is LGHNA and CDR2 YSLEER. V lost 1 base, J lost 7 bases, and 12 bases stayed unmatched. CDR3 nucleotide sequence: TGCGCCAGCAGCCAAGTGGCTGGGACAGGCTGGAGTGAGCAGTACTTC. It is translated as CASSQVAGTGWSEQYF.

The V gene is TRBV27, the J gene TRBJ1-6; 9 nucleotides agree with TRBD1. Germline V gene data show CDR1 as MNHEY and CDR2 as SMNVEV (reference sequence). The CDR3 covers 14 residues. With V trimmed by 10 bases and J by 7 bases, 8 bases remained unmatched. The CDR3: CATTSDRGNSPLHF. The CDR3 coding sequence is TGTGCCACCACATCCGACAGGGGGAATTCACCCCTCCACTTT.

The CDR3 nucleotides read TGTGCCAGCAGACCCGGGACTAGCGGAGCCTACAATGAGCAGTTCTTC. It yields the protein CASRPGTSGAYNEQFF. V gene TRBV11-2 combines with J gene TRBJ2-1; the match to TRBD2 covers 11 bases. Germline V gene data show CDR1 as SGHAT and CDR2 as FQNNGV. This CDR3 contains 16 residues. V lost 6 bases to trimming and J lost 2 bases; unmatched junction nucleotides: 6.

There are a few counts of this clonotype. CDR3 loop: CASSLEVGDEQYF. The CDR3 DNA is TGTGCCAGCAGTTTAGAGGTAGGGGACGAGCAGTACTTC. The chain carries TRBV27 and TRBJ2-7; D might be TRBD1 (5 bases). CDR3 length: 13 amino acids. Trimming took 2 bases from V and 5 from J, leaving 10 bases between them. Germline V gene data show CDR1 as MNHEY and CDR2 as SMNVEV (reference sequence).

The V call is TRBV30, the J call TRBJ2-5; the D is unclear. V shed 0 bases and J shed 5 bases, with 10 bases lying between them. The length of the CDR3 is 13 residues. Per the germline V gene, CDR1 is GTSNPN and CDR2 is SVGIG (reference sequence). The DNA for the CDR3 is TGTGCCTGGAGTGTAGGAGCACAGGAGACCCAGTACTTC. Amino acids: CAWSVGAQETQYF.

The rearrangement joins TRBV2 to TRBJ2-1; TRBD1 aligns across 11 bases. The CDR3 loop spans 14 amino acids. With V trimmed by 5 bases and J by 10 bases, 7 bases remained unmatched. CDR1 and CDR2 from the germline V gene are SNHLY and FYNNEI. The CDR3 reads CASSWDRGFGEQFF. For the CDR3, the DNA is TGTGCCAGCAGTTGGGACAGGGGGTTCGGGGAGCAGTTCTTC.

The chain combines TRBV27 with TRBJ2-1; 7 nucleotides match TRBD2. The trim removed 4 bases at V and 0 bases at J, leaving 9 bases unmatched. There are 17 residues in the CDR3. The germline V gene has CDR1 MNHEY and CDR2 SMNVEV (reference sequence). The CDR3 sequence: CASSSVQAGPSYNEQFF. The CDR3 DNA is TGTGCCAGCAGTTCAGTCCAAGCGGGACCCTCCTACAATGAGCAGTTCTTC.

The rearrangement uses TRBV20-1 and TRBJ2-5; 7 bases fit TRBD1. After removal of 6 bases from V and 5 bases from J, the junction contained 9 bases not matched to a gene. CDR1 is DFQATT, CDR2 SNEGSKA, per germline (reference sequence). The CDR3 is 13 residues long. CDR3 DNA sequence: TGCAGTGCACGGACAGGTGGTAAGGAGACCCAGTACTTC. Translation: CSARTGGKETQYF.